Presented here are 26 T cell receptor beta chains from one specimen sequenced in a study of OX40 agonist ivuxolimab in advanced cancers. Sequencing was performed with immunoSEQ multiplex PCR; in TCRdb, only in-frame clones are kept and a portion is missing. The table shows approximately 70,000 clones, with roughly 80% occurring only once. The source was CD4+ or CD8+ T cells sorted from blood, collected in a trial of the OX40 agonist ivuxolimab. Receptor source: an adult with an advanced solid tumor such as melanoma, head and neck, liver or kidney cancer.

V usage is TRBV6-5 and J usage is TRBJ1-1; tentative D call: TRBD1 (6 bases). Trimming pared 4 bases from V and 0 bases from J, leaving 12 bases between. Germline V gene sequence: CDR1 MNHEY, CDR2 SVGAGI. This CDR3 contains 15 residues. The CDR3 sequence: CASSWGGNLNTEAFF. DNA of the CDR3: TGTGCCAGCAGTTGGGGGGGCAACTTGAACACTGAAGCTTTCTTT.

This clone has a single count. The CDR3 here is CASSLGRLGEQYF. The CDR3 DNA follows: TGTGCCAGCAGTTTGGGACGGCTTGGCGAGCAGTACTTC. The genes are TRBV11-3 and TRBJ2-7, with D possibly being TRBD1 or TRBD2 (5 bases each). CDR3 length: 13 residues. V gave up 6 bases and J gave up 6 bases, with 15 bases separating them. CDR1 SGHNT and CDR2 YENEEA come from the germline V gene.

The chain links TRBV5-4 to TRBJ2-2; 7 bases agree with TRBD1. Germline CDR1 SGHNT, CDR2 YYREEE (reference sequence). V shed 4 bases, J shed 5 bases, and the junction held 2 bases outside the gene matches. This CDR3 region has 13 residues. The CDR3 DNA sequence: TGTGCCAGCAGCGCGACAGGGACCGGGGAGCTGTTTTTT. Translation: CASSATGTGELFF.

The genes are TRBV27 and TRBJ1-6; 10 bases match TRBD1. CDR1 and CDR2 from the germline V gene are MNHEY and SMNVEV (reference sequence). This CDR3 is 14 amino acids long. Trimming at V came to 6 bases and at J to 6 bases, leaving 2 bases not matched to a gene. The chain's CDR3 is CASRGTGVNSPLHF. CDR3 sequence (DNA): TGTGCCAGCAGAGGGACAGGGGTTAATTCACCCCTCCACTTT.

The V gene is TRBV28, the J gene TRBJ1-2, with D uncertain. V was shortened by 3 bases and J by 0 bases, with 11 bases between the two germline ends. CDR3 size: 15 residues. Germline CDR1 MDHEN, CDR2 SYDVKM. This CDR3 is CASSLVWITNYGYTF. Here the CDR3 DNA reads TGTGCCAGCAGTTTGGTTTGGATTACTAACTATGGCTACACCTTC.

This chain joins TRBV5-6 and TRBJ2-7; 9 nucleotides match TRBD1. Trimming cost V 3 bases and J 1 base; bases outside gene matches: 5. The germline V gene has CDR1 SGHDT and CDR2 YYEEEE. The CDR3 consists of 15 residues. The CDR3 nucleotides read TGTGCCAGCAGCTCCGGGACAGGGTTATCCTACGAGCAGTACTTC. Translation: CASSSGTGLSYEQYF.

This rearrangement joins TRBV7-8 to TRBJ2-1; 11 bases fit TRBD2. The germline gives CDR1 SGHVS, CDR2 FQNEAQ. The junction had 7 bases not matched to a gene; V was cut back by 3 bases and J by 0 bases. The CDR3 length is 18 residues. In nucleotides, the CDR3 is TGTGCCAGCAGCTTGCGACTAGCGGGGTCCTCCTCCTACAATGAGCAGTTCTTC. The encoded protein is CASSLRLAGSSSYNEQFF.

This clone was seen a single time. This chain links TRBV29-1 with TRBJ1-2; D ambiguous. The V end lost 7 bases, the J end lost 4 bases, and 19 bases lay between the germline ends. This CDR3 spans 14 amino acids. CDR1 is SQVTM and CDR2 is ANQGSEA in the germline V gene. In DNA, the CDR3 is TGCAGCGGTAGACATGACCGAAACCCCTATGGCTACACCTTC. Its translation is CSGRHDRNPYGYTF. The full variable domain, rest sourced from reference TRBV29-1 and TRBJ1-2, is SAVISQKPSRDICQRGTSLTIQCQVDSQVTMMFWYRQQPGQSLTLIATANQGSEATYESGFVIDKFPISRPNLTFSTLTVSNMSPEDSSIYLCSGRHDRNPYGYTFGSGTRLTVV.

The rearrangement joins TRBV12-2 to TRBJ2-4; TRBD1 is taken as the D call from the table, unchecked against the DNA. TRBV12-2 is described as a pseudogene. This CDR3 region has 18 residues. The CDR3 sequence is CASRFDWEQGFVVNIQYF. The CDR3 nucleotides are TGTGCAAGTCGCTTCGACTGGGAACAGGGCTTTGTCGTAAACATTCAGTACTTC.

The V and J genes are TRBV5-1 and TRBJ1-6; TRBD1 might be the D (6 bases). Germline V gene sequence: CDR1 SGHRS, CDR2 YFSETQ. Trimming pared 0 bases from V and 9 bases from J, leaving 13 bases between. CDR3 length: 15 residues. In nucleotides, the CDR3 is TGCGCCAGCAGCTTGGTACCAGGGGACGGTTCACCCCTCCACTTT. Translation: CASSLVPGDGSPLHF.

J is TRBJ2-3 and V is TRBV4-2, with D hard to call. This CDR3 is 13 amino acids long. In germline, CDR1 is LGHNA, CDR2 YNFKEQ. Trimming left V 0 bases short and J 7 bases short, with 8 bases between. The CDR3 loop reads CASSQDPRNTQYF. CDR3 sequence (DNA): TGTGCCAGCAGCCAAGATCCCCGGAATACGCAGTATTTT.

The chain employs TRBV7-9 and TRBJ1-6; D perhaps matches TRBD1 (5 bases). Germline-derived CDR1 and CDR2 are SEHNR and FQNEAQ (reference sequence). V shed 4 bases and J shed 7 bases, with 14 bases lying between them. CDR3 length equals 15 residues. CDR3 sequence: CASSSRQMSNSPLHF. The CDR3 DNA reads TGTGCCAGCAGCTCCCGACAGATGAGCAATTCACCCCTCCACTTT.

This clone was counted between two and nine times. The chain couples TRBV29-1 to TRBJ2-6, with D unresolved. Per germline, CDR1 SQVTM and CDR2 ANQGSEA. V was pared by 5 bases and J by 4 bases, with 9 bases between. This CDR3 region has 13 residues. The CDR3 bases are TGCAGCGTTTTCGCGGTAGGGGCCAACGTCCTGACTTTC. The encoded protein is CSVFAVGANVLTF. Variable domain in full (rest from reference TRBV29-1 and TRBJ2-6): SAVISQKPSRDICQRGTSLTIQCQVDSQVTMMFWYRQQPGQSLTLIATANQGSEATYESGFVIDKFPISRPNLTFSTLTVSNMSPEDSSIYLCSVFAVGANVLTFGAGSRLTVL.

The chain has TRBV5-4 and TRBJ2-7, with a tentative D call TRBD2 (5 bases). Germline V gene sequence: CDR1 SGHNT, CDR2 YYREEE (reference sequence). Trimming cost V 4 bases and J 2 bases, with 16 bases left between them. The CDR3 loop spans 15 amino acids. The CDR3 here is CASSVAGVGPYEQYF. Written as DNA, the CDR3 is TGTGCCAGCAGCGTCGCCGGGGTAGGGCCCTACGAGCAGTACTTC.

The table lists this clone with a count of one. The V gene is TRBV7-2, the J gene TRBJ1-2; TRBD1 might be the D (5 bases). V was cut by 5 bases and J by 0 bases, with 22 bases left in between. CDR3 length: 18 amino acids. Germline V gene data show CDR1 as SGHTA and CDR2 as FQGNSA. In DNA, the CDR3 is TGTGCCAGCAGCGCCTTCGGACAAAAAATGGGCTCTAACTATGGCTACACCTTC. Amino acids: CASSAFGQKMGSNYGYTF. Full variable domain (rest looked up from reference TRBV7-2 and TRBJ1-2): GAGVSQSPSNKVTEKGKDVELRCDPISGHTALYWYRQSLGQGLEFLIYFQGNSAPDKSGLPSDRFSAERTGGSVSTLTIQRTQQEDSAVYLCASSAFGQKMGSNYGYTFGSGTRLTVV.

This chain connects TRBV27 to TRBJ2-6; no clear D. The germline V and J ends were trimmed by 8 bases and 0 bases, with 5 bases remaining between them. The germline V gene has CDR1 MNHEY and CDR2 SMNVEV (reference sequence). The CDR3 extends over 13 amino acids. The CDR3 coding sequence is TGTGCCAGCCGACTCTCTGGGGCCAACGTCCTGACTTTC. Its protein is CASRLSGANVLTF.

In nucleotides, the CDR3 is TGTGCCAGCAGCTTAGGAGGTCGGCCTCGGGCGAGCAATCAGCCCCAGCATTTT. Amino acid sequence: CASSLGGRPRASNQPQHF. The chain is built from TRBV7-8 and TRBJ1-5; D remains unclear. The CDR3 contains 18 residues. Deletions cut 1 base from V and 1 base from J, with 17 bases between. Germline CDR1 SGHVS, CDR2 FQNEAQ.

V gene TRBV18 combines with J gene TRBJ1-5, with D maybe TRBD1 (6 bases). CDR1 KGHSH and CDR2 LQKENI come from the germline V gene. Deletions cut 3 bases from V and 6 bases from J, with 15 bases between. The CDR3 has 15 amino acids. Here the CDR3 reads CASSPDRFSGQPQHF. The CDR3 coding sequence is TGTGCCAGCTCACCTGACAGGTTTAGTGGTCAGCCCCAGCATTTT.

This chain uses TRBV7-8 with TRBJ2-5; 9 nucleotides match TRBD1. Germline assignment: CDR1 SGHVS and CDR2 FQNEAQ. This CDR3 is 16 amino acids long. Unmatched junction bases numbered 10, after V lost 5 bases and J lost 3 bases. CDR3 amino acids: CASSPRGQGRKETQYF. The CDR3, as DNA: TGTGCCAGCAGCCCCCGAGGACAGGGGCGAAAAGAGACCCAGTACTTC.

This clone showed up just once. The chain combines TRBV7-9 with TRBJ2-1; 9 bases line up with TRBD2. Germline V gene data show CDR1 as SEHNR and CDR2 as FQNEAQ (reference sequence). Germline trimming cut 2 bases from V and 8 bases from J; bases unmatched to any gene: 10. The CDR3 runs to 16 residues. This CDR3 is CASSLNAGGPTDEQFF. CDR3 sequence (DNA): TGTGCCAGCAGCTTAAATGCGGGGGGGCCCACGGATGAGCAGTTCTTC.

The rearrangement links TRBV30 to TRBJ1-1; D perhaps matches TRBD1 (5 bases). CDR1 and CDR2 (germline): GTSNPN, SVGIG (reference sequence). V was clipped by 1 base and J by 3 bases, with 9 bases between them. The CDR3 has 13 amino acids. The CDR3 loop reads CAWSEAGHTEAFF. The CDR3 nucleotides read TGTGCCTGGAGTGAGGCAGGGCACACTGAAGCTTTCTTT.

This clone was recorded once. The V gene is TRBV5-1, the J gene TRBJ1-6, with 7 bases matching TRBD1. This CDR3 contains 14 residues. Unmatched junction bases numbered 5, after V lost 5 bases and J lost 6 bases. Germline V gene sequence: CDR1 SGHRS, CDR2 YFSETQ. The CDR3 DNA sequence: TGCGCCAGCAGATTTACAGGGGCTAATTCACCCCTCCACTTT. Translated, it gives CASRFTGANSPLHF.

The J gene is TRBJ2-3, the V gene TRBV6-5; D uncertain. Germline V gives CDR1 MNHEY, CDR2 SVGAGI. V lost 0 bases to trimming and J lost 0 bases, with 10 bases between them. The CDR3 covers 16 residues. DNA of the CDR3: TGTGCCAGCAGTTACTCTTTTGGCATAAGCACAGATACGCAGTATTTT. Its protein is CASSYSFGISTDTQYF.

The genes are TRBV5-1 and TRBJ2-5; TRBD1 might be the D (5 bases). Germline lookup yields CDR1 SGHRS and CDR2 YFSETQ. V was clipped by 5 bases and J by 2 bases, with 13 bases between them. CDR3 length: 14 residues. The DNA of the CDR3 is TGCGCCAGCAGAGGGGTGAGGTCACAAGAGACCCAGTACTTC. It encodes CASRGVRSQETQYF. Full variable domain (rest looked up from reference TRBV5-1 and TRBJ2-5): KAGVTQTPRYLIKTRGQQVTLSCSPISGHRSVSWYQQTPGQGLQFLFEYFSETQRNKGNFPGRFSGRQFSNSRSEMNVSTLELGDSALYLCASRGVRSQETQYFGPGTRLLVL.

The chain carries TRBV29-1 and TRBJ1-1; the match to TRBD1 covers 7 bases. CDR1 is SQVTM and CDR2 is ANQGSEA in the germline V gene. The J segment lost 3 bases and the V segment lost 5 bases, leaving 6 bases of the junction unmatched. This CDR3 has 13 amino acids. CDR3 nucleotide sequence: TGCAGCGTTCTCAACAGGGGATACACTGAAGCTTTCTTT. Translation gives CSVLNRGYTEAFF.

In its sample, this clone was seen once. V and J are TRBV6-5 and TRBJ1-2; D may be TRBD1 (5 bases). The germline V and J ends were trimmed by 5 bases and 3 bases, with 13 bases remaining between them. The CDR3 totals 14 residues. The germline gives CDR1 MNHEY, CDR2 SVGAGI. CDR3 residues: CASSGAGTYYGYTF. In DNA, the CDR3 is TGTGCCAGCAGTGGCGCCGGGACCTACTATGGCTACACCTTC.